This T cell receptor beta chain was sequenced in a study of CD8 T cells in Susac syndrome. Random-hexamer reverse transcription was applied to about 0.5 to 1 ug RNA. The immunoSEQ assay covered 54 Vbeta and 13 Jbeta segments for CDR3. TCRdb re-called the immunoSEQ multiplex PCR reads through MiXCR, storing one row per CDR3 protein. The top ten clones hold approximately 0.093% of a sample with 180,000 or so distinct CDR3 sequences, 90% to 95% of them seen once. The sequence was obtained from a human donor with multiple sclerosis. Specimen: CD4+ T cells from PBMCs.

The chain's CDR3 is CSAPGLLETQYF. The CDR3 nucleotides read TGCAGTGCTCCAGGGTTGTTGGAGACCCAGTACTTC. The rearrangement links TRBV20-1 to TRBJ2-5; a possible D gene is TRBD1 (5 bases). V shed 5 bases and J shed 5 bases, with 12 bases lying between them. The CDR3 covers 12 residues. Germline V gene lookup returns CDR1 DFQATT and CDR2 SNEGSKA (reference sequence).